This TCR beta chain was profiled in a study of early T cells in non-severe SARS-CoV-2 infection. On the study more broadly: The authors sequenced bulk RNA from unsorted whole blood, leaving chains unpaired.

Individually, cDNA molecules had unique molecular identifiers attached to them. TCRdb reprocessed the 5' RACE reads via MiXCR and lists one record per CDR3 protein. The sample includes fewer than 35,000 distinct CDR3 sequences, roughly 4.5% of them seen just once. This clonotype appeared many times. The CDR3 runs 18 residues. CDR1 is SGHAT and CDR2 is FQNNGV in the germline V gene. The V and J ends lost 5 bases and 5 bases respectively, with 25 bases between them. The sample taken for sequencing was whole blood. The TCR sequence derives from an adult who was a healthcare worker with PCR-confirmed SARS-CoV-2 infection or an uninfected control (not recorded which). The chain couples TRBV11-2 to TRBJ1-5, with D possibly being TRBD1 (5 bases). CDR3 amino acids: CASSLIRGSGRVDQPQHF. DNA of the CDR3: TGTGCCAGCAGCCTCATCCGAGGGTCAGGGAGGGTTGATCAGCCCCAGCATTTT.